These T cell receptor beta chains were read from a single sample in a study of blood T cell repertoires in COVID-19. Produced via immunoSEQ multiplex PCR; TCRdb's table is partial and in-frame only. The table records 85,000 to 95,000 clones, under 95% of them present only once. The sequenced sample was peripheral blood. These receptors were obtained from a woman aged 50 to 65 in a cohort sampled during active COVID-19. Both conserved end residues are part of each CDR3. A D gene is named only where the DNA matches it firmly. Not every row has a clone size; where given, it reads once, few, many or a size class.

v_gene	d_gene	abundance	j_gene	CDR3nt	CDR3aa
TRBV10-2	-	-	TRBJ2-1	TGCGCCAGCAGTGACGGGTGGGTTCCCAATGAGCAGTTCTTC	CASSDGWVPNEQFF
TRBV3-1/TRBV3-2	-	-	TRBJ1-2	TGTGCCAGCAGCCAAGGTCGGGGTAATGGCTACACCTTC	CASSQGRGNGYTF
TRBV5-1	-	-	TRBJ1-1	TGCGCCAGCAGCTTAACAGGAGGGAGGGCTTTCTTT	CASSLTGGRAFF
TRBV24-1	TRBD1	-	TRBJ2-2	TGTGCCACCAGTGATTTACTCCCCGACAGGGGAATGGGGGAGCTGTTTTTT	CATSDLLPDRGMGELFF
TRBV7-9	TRBD1	-	TRBJ1-2	TGTGCCAGCAGCTTATCATTCCGGGACAGAACCACCCACTATGGCTACACCTTC	CASSLSFRDRTTHYGYTF
TRBV5-1	-	-	TRBJ2-7	TGCGCCAGCAGCTTGCAGGGGACCTACGAGCAGTACTTC	CASSLQGTYEQYF
TRBV3-1/TRBV3-2	TRBD1	-	TRBJ1-3	TGTGCCAGCAGCCAGCTTGGACAGGGGGCGGTGAACACCATATATTTT	CASSQLGQGAVNTIYF
TRBV19	-	-	TRBJ2-3	TGTGCCAGTAGTATCGACAGGAACACAGATACGCAGTATTTT	CASSIDRNTDTQYF
TRBV6-5	TRBD1	-	TRBJ1-4	TGTGCCAGCAGGAGGGACAGGGTCGAAAAACTGTTTTTT	CASRRDRVEKLFF
TRBV28	-	-	TRBJ2-3	TGTGCCAGCCTTCCCCGGAGGGGATGGGCAGATACGCAGTATTTT	CASLPRRGWADTQYF
TRBV4-1	TRBD1	-	TRBJ1-2	TGCGCCAGCAGCCATCCGCGGACAGGGACACTCTATGGCTACACCTTC	CASSHPRTGTLYGYTF
TRBV4-2	TRBD1	-	TRBJ1-2	TGTGCCAGCAGCCAAGCTGGGGCAGGGGGCGGCTATGGCTACACCTTC	CASSQAGAGGGYGYTF
TRBV4-2	TRBD2	-	TRBJ2-3	TGTGCCAGCAGCCAAGATGAGGGACTAGCGGGAGTAGATACGCAGTATTTT	CASSQDEGLAGVDTQYF
TRBV6-5	TRBD1	-	TRBJ1-6	TGTGCCAGCAGGGTGAGACAGGGGAAGAATTCACCCCTCCACTTT	CASRVRQGKNSPLHF
TRBV4-2	TRBD2	-	TRBJ2-7	TGTGCCAGCAGCCAAGATTTGGCTAGCGGATACTACGAGCAGTACTTC	CASSQDLASGYYEQYF
TRBV7-3	TRBD2	-	TRBJ2-5	TGTGCCAGCAGCTTAACGAGCGGGAGTTCGGAGACCCAGTACTTC	CASSLTSGSSETQYF
TRBV28	TRBD2	once	TRBJ2-3	TGTGCCAGCAGTTGGGGCGGGAGTTTGACAGATACGCAGTATTTT	CASSWGGSLTDTQYF
TRBV7-8	-	-	TRBJ2-1	TGTGCCAGCAGCTTCACCGGGACTCCCTACAATGAGCAGTTCTTC	CASSFTGTPYNEQFF
TRBV12-1	-	-	TRBJ2-6	TGTGCCAGCAGCTCACGACTAGCGGGAGATGGGGCCAACGTCCTGACTTTC	CASSSRLAGDGANVLTF
TRBV28	-	-	TRBJ1-2	TGTGCCAGCAGACCGACAGGCTATGGCTACACCTTC	CASRPTGYGYTF
TRBV30	TRBD1	-	TRBJ2-1	TGTGCCTGGTTTACAGGGGTTTTGGAACATGAGCAGTTCTTC	CAWFTGVLEHEQFF
TRBV25-1	-	-	TRBJ1-2	TGTGCCAGCAGTGTAGCCGGAAACTATGGCTACACCTTC	CASSVAGNYGYTF
TRBV6-6	-	-	TRBJ2-5	TGTGCCAGCAGTTACCGGGGAGAGACCCAGTACTTC	CASSYRGETQYF
TRBV24-1	-	once	TRBJ2-7	TGTGCCACCAGTTCCGCTGGGACACTCGCATCCGAGCAGTACTTC	CATSSAGTLASEQYF
TRBV3-1/TRBV3-2	-	-	TRBJ1-2	TGTGCCAGCAGCCATCGGGATCCCTCCGGCTATGGCTACACCTTC	CASSHRDPSGYGYTF
TRBV5-4	-	-	TRBJ1-6	TGTGCCAGCAGCTTGGTGGGGAGTGATTCACCCCTCCACTTT	CASSLVGSDSPLHF
TRBV7-9	TRBD2	few	TRBJ2-1	TGTGCCAGCAGCTCAGACCGACTAGCGGGCAGGAACAATGAGCAGTTCTTC	CASSSDRLAGRNNEQFF